The clone carrying this T cell receptor (beta chain) was detected many times. The record originates from a study of T-cell reconstitution after alpha-beta-depleted transplantation in children. The trim removed 2 bases at V and 4 bases at J, leaving 7 bases unmatched. The CDR3 sequence is 14 residues long. Germline CDR1 is DFQATT and CDR2 is SNEGSKA (reference sequence). The TCRbeta library was prepared with unique molecular identifiers. TCRdb recomputed calls from the PCR reads with MiXCR, one row per CDR3 protein. This table has approximately 82,000 distinct CDR3 sequences, about a sixth appearing once.

The chain joins TRBV20-1 to TRBJ1-2; TRBD1 aligns across 7 bases. The specimen comprised PBMCs, mostly from graft donor cells, sampled 360 days after TCRalphabeta/CD19-depleted stem cell transplant. This clonotype was sampled from a male patient aged 2-10 years who had a stem cell transplant for acute lymphoblastic leukemia, so the T cells may come from the graft donor. CDR3 residues: CSARSTGNVYGYTF. The CDR3 region has the DNA TGCAGTGCTAGATCGACAGGGAATGTCTATGGCTACACCTTC.